Listed here are 31 T cell receptor beta chains from one sample, sequenced in a study of OX40 agonist ivuxolimab in advanced cancers. Assay used: immunoSEQ multiplex PCR; TCRdb lists only in-frame clones, some missing. The table has some 40,000 clones, roughly 83% seen once. The specimen comprised CD4+ or CD8+ T cells sorted from blood, sampled in a trial of the OX40 agonist ivuxolimab. These receptors originate from an adult with an advanced solid tumor such as melanoma, head and neck, liver or kidney cancer.

This clone was detected once. This sequence joins TRBV28 and TRBJ2-4; D call uncertain. Germline loops: CDR1 MDHEN, CDR2 SYDVKM. The ends were cut back, 11 bases at V and 0 bases at J, with 14 bases in the middle. The CDR3 has 14 residues. Written as DNA, the CDR3 is TGTGCCGGCCTCGGAGTGTTAGCCAAAAACATTCAGTACTTC. Amino acid sequence: CAGLGVLAKNIQYF.

The chain has TRBV5-6 and TRBJ2-7; D remains ambiguous. The CDR3 is 12 residues long. The V end lost 4 bases, the J end lost 5 bases, and 10 bases lay between the germline ends. Germline CDR1 reads SGHDT; CDR2 reads YYEEEE. The DNA for the CDR3 is TGTGCCAGCAGCCAAGGCATCCACGAGCAGTACTTC. Translating it yields CASSQGIHEQYF.

The gene calls are TRBV9 and TRBJ2-7; 7 positions agree with TRBD1. This CDR3 is built from 16 residues. Trimming at V came to 1 base and at J to 2 bases, leaving 9 bases not matched to a gene. The germline CDR1 and CDR2 sequences are SGDLS and YYNGEE. The CDR3 protein is CASSVSISGTAYEQYF. In nucleotides, the CDR3 is TGTGCCAGCAGCGTATCAATTTCGGGGACAGCCTACGAGCAGTACTTC.

The chain has TRBV4-1 and TRBJ1-5, with no clear D. V was pared by 5 bases and J by 7 bases, with 12 bases between. The CDR3 has 13 residues. CDR1 is MGHRA and CDR2 is YSYEKL in the germline V gene. The CDR3 DNA sequence: TGCGCCAGCAGCAGGACCGTCGGCCAGCCCCAGCATTTT. It translates to CASSRTVGQPQHF.

This clone was observed a single time. The chain carries TRBV7-2 and TRBJ2-5, with D tentatively TRBD1 (6 bases). Germline loops: CDR1 SGHTA, CDR2 FQGNSA. Trimming shortened V by 7 bases and J by 5 bases, and 14 bases separated the two germline ends. This CDR3 contains 13 residues. CDR3 DNA sequence: TGTGCCAGCACCGAGGGGGAGCCGGAGACCCAGTACTTC. Its protein is CASTEGEPETQYF.

The V call is TRBV28, the J call TRBJ2-7; no clear D. V lost 9 bases, J lost 0 bases, and 9 bases lay in between. The CDR3 extends over 12 amino acids. The germline gives CDR1 MDHEN, CDR2 SYDVKM. In DNA, the CDR3 is TGTGCCAGTAGGACCTCCTCCTACGAGCAGTACTTC. Its protein is CASRTSSYEQYF.

The chain uses TRBV29-1 and TRBJ2-7; D is possibly TRBD2 (5 bases). The CDR3 covers 12 residues. CDR1 is SQVTM, CDR2 ANQGSEA, per germline. Trimming took 6 bases from V and 6 from J, leaving 15 bases between them. The DNA for the CDR3 is TGCAGCGTAGTACAGTGGACTGGCGAGCAGTACTTC. Translated: CSVVQWTGEQYF.

The V gene is TRBV13, the J gene TRBJ2-3; tentatively, D is TRBD1 (5 bases). In germline, CDR1 is PRHDT, CDR2 FYEKMQ (reference sequence). Trimming pared 5 bases from V and 8 bases from J, leaving 20 bases between. The CDR3 consists of 15 residues. CDR3 in DNA: TGTGCCAGCAGCCCCGATTTAGAGGACAAGGGTACGCAGTATTTT. Protein: CASSPDLEDKGTQYF.

The chain links TRBV29-1 to TRBJ2-7, with TRBD2 identical over 10 bases. This CDR3 spans 14 amino acids. Germline CDR1 SQVTM, CDR2 ANQGSEA. V dropped 3 bases and J dropped 3; count of bases not matched to a gene: 5. CDR3 in amino acids: CSVELAGGYYEQYF. The CDR3, as DNA: TGCAGCGTTGAGTTAGCGGGGGGATACTACGAGCAGTACTTC.

The V gene is TRBV4-2, the J gene TRBJ1-1; the D is unclear. Germline-derived CDR1 and CDR2 are LGHNA and YNFKEQ. V was cut by 5 bases and J by 1 base, with 8 bases left in between. The CDR3 has 13 amino acids. The CDR3 nucleotides read TGTGCCAGCAGCTTTGAGAGGAACACTGAAGCTTTCTTT. Its protein product is CASSFERNTEAFF.

V usage is TRBV5-6 and J usage is TRBJ1-1; no clear D gene. Trimming cost V 2 bases and J 0 bases, with 8 bases left between them. Germline-derived CDR1 and CDR2 are SGHDT and YYEEEE. CDR3 length: 14 amino acids. CDR3 DNA sequence: TGTGCCAGCAGCTTACCGGGAATGAACACTGAAGCTTTCTTT. Protein sequence: CASSLPGMNTEAFF. The variable domain in full, with the rest retrieved from reference TRBV5-6 and TRBJ1-1, is DAGVTQSPTHLIKTRGQQVTLRCSPKSGHDTVSWYQQALGQGPQFIFQYYEEEERQRGNFPDRFSGHQFPNYSSELNVNALLLGDSALYLCASSLPGMNTEAFFGQGTRLTVV.

This chain joins TRBV9 and TRBJ2-7; the D gene is possibly TRBD2 (5 bases). The CDR3 consists of 13 residues. The ends were cut back, 0 bases at V and 3 bases at J, with 7 bases in the middle. Germline CDR1 reads SGDLS; CDR2 reads YYNGEE. The DNA for the CDR3 is TGTGCCAGCAGCGTAGGTGACTACTACGAGCAGTACTTC. Amino acids: CASSVGDYYEQYF.

This clone was recorded once. The rearrangement links TRBV6-1 to TRBJ2-1; the D gene could be TRBD1 or TRBD2 (5 bases each). From germline, CDR1 is MNHNS and CDR2 SASEGT. The ends were cut back, 7 bases at V and 5 bases at J, with 18 bases in the middle. This CDR3 has 15 residues. CDR3 sequence reads: CASNLRTGLNNEQFF. The CDR3 coding sequence is TGTGCCAGCAACTTAAGAACGGGGCTTAACAATGAGCAGTTCTTC.

V gene TRBV28 combines with J gene TRBJ2-7; tentatively, D is TRBD2 (6 bases). This CDR3 spans 14 amino acids. V was trimmed by 3 bases and J by 3 bases, leaving 12 bases between them. Germline CDR1 MDHEN, CDR2 SYDVKM. The CDR3 DNA follows: TGTGCCAGCAGTTTCAGGGACTCATACTACGAGCAGTACTTC. The encoded protein is CASSFRDSYYEQYF.

This clone appeared a single time. This chain links TRBV27 with TRBJ1-3, with D possibly being TRBD1 (6 bases). The CDR3 is made up of 15 amino acids. Germline CDR1 reads MNHEY; CDR2 reads SMNVEV (reference sequence). V was shortened by 6 bases and J by 0 bases, with 12 bases between the two germline ends. CDR3 sequence: CASSLRGYSGNTIYF. CDR3 coding DNA: TGTGCCAGCAGCCTCAGGGGCTACTCTGGAAACACCATATATTTT.

This clone showed up just a few times. One end of the junction does not line up with germline, which may come from a read error. The J gene is TRBJ2-3, the V gene TRBV4-1; D remains unclear. Germline CDR1 and CDR2: MGHRA and YSYEKL. The CDR3 totals 14 residues. The DNA of the CDR3 is TGCGCCAGCAGTCAAGCGTCGCTAGGGGATACGCAGTATTTT. Translating it yields CASSQASLGDTQYF.

J is TRBJ1-5 and V is TRBV6-5, with 7 bases that match TRBD1. The CDR3 loop spans 14 amino acids. V shed 5 bases and J 7 bases; nucleotides not matched to a gene: 8. Germline CDR1 is MNHEY and CDR2 is SVGAGI. The CDR3 DNA is TGTGCCAGCAGTACCCGGGACAGAAGACAGCCCCAGCATTTT. This gives the protein CASSTRDRRQPQHF.

The chain is built from TRBV5-6 and TRBJ2-3; D remains ambiguous. V was shortened by 2 bases and J by 0 bases, with 10 bases between the two germline ends. CDR3 length: 15 amino acids. Germline V gives CDR1 SGHDT, CDR2 YYEEEE. DNA for the CDR3: TGTGCCAGCAGCTTATGGGGTGGAAGCACAGATACGCAGTATTTT. Residues: CASSLWGGSTDTQYF.

This clone rates as medium-sized (0.01 to 0.1%). V gene TRBV5-8 combines with J gene TRBJ2-7, with 7 bases aligning to TRBD2. V was pared by 0 bases and J by 6 bases, with 6 bases of the junction left unmatched. There are 14 residues in the CDR3. Germline CDR1 is SGHTS and CDR2 is YDEGEE. CDR3 coding DNA: TGTGCCAGCAGCTTGGCTTGGGGGGGAGGCGAGCAGTACTTC. Amino acid sequence: CASSLAWGGGEQYF.

This chain connects TRBV19 to TRBJ1-1; D is uncertain. Germline CDR1 reads LNHDA; CDR2 reads SQIVND (reference sequence). The length of the CDR3 is 13 residues. V was cut by 3 bases and J by 5 bases, with 10 bases left in between. CDR3 nucleotide sequence: TGTGCCAGTAGTATCGAGATAAGGACTGAAGCTTTCTTT. It codes for CASSIEIRTEAFF.

The chain joins TRBV4-3 to TRBJ2-6; no reliable D call. The CDR3 extends over 18 amino acids. With 4 bases removed from V and 0 bases from J, the gap between germline ends came to 16 bases. Germline V gives CDR1 LGHNA, CDR2 YSLEER. CDR3 region: CASSLSNSHSSGANVLTF. The DNA of the CDR3 is TGCGCCAGCAGCCTCAGCAATTCTCACAGCTCTGGGGCCAACGTCCTGACTTTC.

This chain connects TRBV23-1 to TRBJ1-1, with TRBD1 as a possible D gene (5 bases). TRBV23-1 is known as an ORF, though its function is uncertain. This CDR3 is 17 amino acids long. Between the trimmed V and J ends, which lost 6 bases and 4 bases, there was a span of 24 bases. CDR3 loop: CASSPTGTPVRVTEAFF. For the CDR3, the DNA is TGCGCCAGCAGCCCCACGGGGACCCCTGTTCGCGTCACTGAAGCTTTCTTT.

This clone occurred many times. CDR3 bases: TGCGCCAGTAGAAACAGGACAGGGGAGGAAGAGCCCCAGCATTTT. Translation: CASRNRTGEEEPQHF. V and J are TRBV10-2 and TRBJ1-5; 9 bases align to TRBD1. CDR3 length equals 15 residues. The junction had 14 bases not matched to a gene; V was cut back by 9 bases and J by 8 bases. Looked up from germline, CDR1 is WSHSY and CDR2 is SAAADI.

This chain joins TRBV7-8 and TRBJ1-2; no clear D. In germline, CDR1 is SGHVS, CDR2 FQNEAQ. V was pared by 5 bases and J by 4 bases, with 20 bases between. This CDR3 is built from 16 residues. In DNA form, the CDR3 reads TGTGCCAGCAGCCCAGCGCGGCAGTACCTAGTCTATGGCTACACCTTC. It encodes CASSPARQYLVYGYTF.

The rearrangement joins TRBV15 to TRBJ1-1; D gene uncertain. The CDR3 length is 15 residues. The germline gives CDR1 LNHNV, CDR2 YYDKDF (reference sequence). V was cut by 5 bases and J by 0 bases, with 13 bases left in between. The CDR3 is CATSENRGVNTEAFF. In DNA form, the CDR3 reads TGTGCCACCAGCGAGAATCGTGGAGTGAACACTGAAGCTTTCTTT.

This chain uses TRBV7-9 with TRBJ2-3; possibly TRBD1 for D (5 bases). Deletions cut 5 bases from V and 1 base from J, with 16 bases between. This CDR3 has 16 residues. The germline gives CDR1 SEHNR, CDR2 FQNEAQ (reference sequence). In DNA form, the CDR3 reads TGTGCCAGCAGCCCTCTGGGCAGGGATGGCACAGATACGCAGTATTTT. Translating it yields CASSPLGRDGTDTQYF.

This chain connects TRBV4-2 to TRBJ2-7; D gene uncertain. The germline V gene encodes CDR1 LGHNA and CDR2 YNFKEQ. The CDR3 is 14 residues long. V dropped 1 base and J dropped 2 bases, with 9 bases sitting between them. CDR3 residues: CASSQAVFPYEQYF. CDR3 DNA sequence: TGTGCCAGCAGCCAAGCGGTCTTCCCCTACGAGCAGTACTTC.

The J gene is TRBJ2-2, the V gene TRBV9, with D possibly matching TRBD1 (6 bases). Trimming left V 0 bases short and J 6 bases short, with 12 bases between. The CDR3 contains 15 residues. The V gene's germline CDR1 is SGDLS and CDR2 YYNGEE. The CDR3 DNA reads as TGTGCCAGCAGCGTAGTTATGGGGGCCCCCGGGGAGCTGTTTTTT. Translated: CASSVVMGAPGELFF.

The V and J genes are TRBV27 and TRBJ2-1; possible D gene TRBD2, 6 bases. V lost 4 bases and J 5 bases, leaving 9 bases between the germline ends. The CDR3 covers 13 residues. The germline V gene has CDR1 MNHEY and CDR2 SMNVEV (reference sequence). The CDR3 protein is CASSYGGHNEQFF. The CDR3 bases are TGTGCCAGCAGTTACGGGGGACACAATGAGCAGTTCTTC.

The V and J genes are TRBV18 and TRBJ2-1; D is possibly TRBD2 (5 bases). The germline CDR1 and CDR2 sequences are KGHSH and LQKENI. V was pared by 3 bases and J by 6 bases, with 12 bases between. The CDR3 spans 14 residues. The CDR3 reads CASSPGVVVNEQFF. The CDR3 bases are TGTGCCAGCTCACCCGGGGTAGTCGTCAATGAGCAGTTCTTC.

The J gene is TRBJ2-5, the V gene TRBV7-6; TRBD1 agrees at 8 bases. The germline gives CDR1 SGHVS, CDR2 FNYEAQ. This CDR3 region has 16 residues. Trimming removed 5 bases from V and 5 bases from J; junction bases left unmatched: 13. CDR3: CASSLYHSGGRETQYF. The CDR3 DNA follows: TGTGCCAGCAGCCTATACCACTCAGGGGGCAGGGAGACCCAGTACTTC.